A selection of T cell receptor beta chains follows, all from one sample in a study of blood T cells in healthy people across ages. Each CDR3 protein gets one entry after TCRdb re-called the 5' RACE reads with MiXCR. The sample shows about 1,000,000 distinct CDR3 sequences, 45% of them seen only once. The sample consisted of blood. The source is an older woman in good health. The CDR3 runs from the conserved cysteine through the conserved F or W. The D gene is left open where the match is weak. For some rows the clone size is stated as once, few or many, or as a class when expanded; others skip it.

V gene: TRBV5-1
clone size: once
J gene: TRBJ2-3
D gene: -
CDR3 DNA: TGCGCCAGCAGCCCCCGGGCGTTCGGCACAGATACGCGGTATTTT
CDR3 protein: CASSPRAFGTDTRYF

V gene: TRBV27
clone size: -
J gene: TRBJ2-7
D gene: TRBD2
CDR3 DNA: TGTGCCAGCAGTTTATTGTCTAGCGGGAGCGGCGAGCAGTACTTC
CDR3 protein: CASSLLSSGSGEQYF

V gene: TRBV2
clone size: -
J gene: TRBJ2-5
D gene: -
CDR3 DNA: TGTGCCAGCCTCAGTGGGACCCAGTACTTC
CDR3 protein: CASLSGTQYF

V gene: TRBV7-9
clone size: few
J gene: TRBJ2-1
D gene: -
CDR3 DNA: TGTGCCAGCTCCCGTTCGCCAAGCTCCTACAATGAGCAGTTCTTC
CDR3 protein: CASSRSPSSYNEQFF

V gene: TRBV29-1
clone size: once
J gene: TRBJ2-7
D gene: -
CDR3 DNA: TGCAGCGCCATGAGACTAGATTACAATGAGCAGTACTTC
CDR3 protein: CSAMRLDYNEQYF

V gene: TRBV27
clone size: few
J gene: TRBJ1-2
D gene: TRBD1
CDR3 DNA: TGTGCCAGCAGTTTATCAGGGGGCGGTAGCTACACCTTC
CDR3 protein: CASSLSGGGSYTF

V gene: TRBV2
clone size: few
J gene: TRBJ1-4
D gene: -
CDR3 DNA: TGTGCCAGCAGTGAGTGGAGAGAAGAAAAACTGTTTTTT
CDR3 protein: CASSEWREEKLFF

V gene: TRBV29-1
clone size: -
J gene: TRBJ2-5
D gene: -
CDR3 DNA: TGCAACGTTGAAGATTTATGGGCAGCAAACCAAGAGACCCAGTACTTC
CDR3 protein: CNVEDLWAANQETQYF

V gene: TRBV3-1
clone size: -
J gene: TRBJ2-5
D gene: -
CDR3 DNA: TGTGCCAGCAGCCAAGATGAGAGGGACCAAGAGACCCAGTACTTC
CDR3 protein: CASSQDERDQETQYF

V gene: TRBV28
clone size: -
J gene: TRBJ1-1
D gene: -
CDR3 DNA: TGTGCCAGCAGTTTGGGTGGAAACGGGGTGTCTTTCTTT
CDR3 protein: CASSLGGNGVSFF

V gene: TRBV18
clone size: many
J gene: TRBJ2-7
D gene: -
CDR3 DNA: TGTGCCAGCTCGAGAACGGGACTTACCTACGAGCAGTACTTC
CDR3 protein: CASSRTGLTYEQYF

V gene: TRBV2
clone size: once
J gene: TRBJ2-2
D gene: -
CDR3 DNA: TGTGCCAGCAGGGAGAGAAGGAACACCGGGGAGCTGTTTTTT
CDR3 protein: CASRERRNTGELFF

V gene: TRBV11-1
clone size: once
J gene: TRBJ2-3
D gene: -
CDR3 DNA: TGTGCCAGCAGCTTAGGGGATGACGGGGGCACAGATACGCAGTATTTT
CDR3 protein: CASSLGDDGGTDTQYF

V gene: TRBV15
clone size: -
J gene: TRBJ2-1
D gene: -
CDR3 DNA: TGTGCCACCAGCAGAGTCCCGGGGGCGAGTGATGATGAGCAGTTCTTC
CDR3 protein: CATSRVPGASDDEQFF

V gene: TRBV20-1
clone size: -
J gene: TRBJ1-4
D gene: -
CDR3 DNA: TGCAGTGCTCTCGATGAGTGGACAGCCAATGAAAAACTGTTTTTT
CDR3 protein: CSALDEWTANEKLFF

V gene: TRBV10-3
clone size: -
J gene: TRBJ2-5
D gene: TRBD2
CDR3 DNA: TGTGCCATCAGTGGCCCGACTAGCGGGCTCAACGTGGGGCAGTACTTC
CDR3 protein: CAISGPTSGLNVGQYF

V gene: TRBV7-2
clone size: -
J gene: TRBJ1-1
D gene: -
CDR3 DNA: TGTGCCAGCAGCTCACACGGAACTCTCGGTGGTGAAGCTTTCTTT
CDR3 protein: CASSSHGTLGGEAFF

V gene: TRBV20-1
clone size: few
J gene: TRBJ2-7
D gene: -
CDR3 DNA: TGCAGTGCCCTCCAACCAGGGGAAAGCCTTTACGAGCAGTACTTC
CDR3 protein: CSALQPGESLYEQYF

V gene: TRBV5-6
clone size: -
J gene: TRBJ2-5
D gene: TRBD1
CDR3 DNA: TGTGCCAGCAGCTTTGGACAGGAGCAGTACTTC
CDR3 protein: CASSFGQEQYF

V gene: TRBV6-1
clone size: many
J gene: TRBJ2-1
D gene: -
CDR3 DNA: TGTGCCAGCAGCGAATCCTACAATGAGCAGTTCTTC
CDR3 protein: CASSESYNEQFF

V gene: TRBV10-3
clone size: -
J gene: TRBJ2-3
D gene: -
CDR3 DNA: TGTGCCATCAGAAGCGGCACTAGCACAGATACGCAGTATTTT
CDR3 protein: CAIRSGTSTDTQYF

V gene: TRBV15
clone size: -
J gene: TRBJ2-5
D gene: -
CDR3 DNA: TGTGCCACCAGCAGAGCTGCGGCGGAGACCCAGTACTTC
CDR3 protein: CATSRAAAETQYF

V gene: TRBV20-1
clone size: -
J gene: TRBJ2-7
D gene: TRBD2
CDR3 DNA: TGCAGTGCTAGAGACCCCCGAAGGACTAGCGGGAACTACGAGCAGTACTTC
CDR3 protein: CSARDPRRTSGNYEQYF

V gene: TRBV15
clone size: many
J gene: TRBJ2-7
D gene: TRBD1
CDR3 DNA: TGTGCCACCAGCAGCCGGGACAGGGTAGGCGAGCAGTACTTC
CDR3 protein: CATSSRDRVGEQYF

V gene: TRBV12-3/TRBV12-4
clone size: few
J gene: TRBJ2-1
D gene: TRBD2
CDR3 DNA: TGTGCCAGCACTATAGGGCTAGCGGGAGGGCCGATGTACAATGAGCAGTTCTTC
CDR3 protein: CASTIGLAGGPMYNEQFF

V gene: TRBV3-1
clone size: -
J gene: TRBJ2-3
D gene: TRBD2
CDR3 DNA: TGTGCCAGCAGCCAAGGACTAGCGGGAGGAGATACGCAGTATTTT
CDR3 protein: CASSQGLAGGDTQYF

V gene: TRBV6-2/TRBV6-3
clone size: -
J gene: TRBJ2-7
D gene: -
CDR3 DNA: TGTGCCGTCGAGGTCCCAGGGCAGGGCTCCCACGAGCATTACTTC
CDR3 protein: CAVEVPGQGSHEHYF

V gene: TRBV29-1
clone size: -
J gene: TRBJ1-2
D gene: -
CDR3 DNA: TGCAGCGTTGAATCTCGAGGGGGCTACACCTTC
CDR3 protein: CSVESRGGYTF

V gene: TRBV29-1
clone size: -
J gene: TRBJ1-1
D gene: -
CDR3 DNA: TGCAGCGGGATGGACACTGAAGCTTTCTTT
CDR3 protein: CSGMDTEAFF

V gene: TRBV3-1
clone size: few
J gene: TRBJ2-1
D gene: TRBD2
CDR3 DNA: TGTGCCAGCAGCCATTGGACTAGGTCCCCCTACAATGAGCAGTTCTTC
CDR3 protein: CASSHWTRSPYNEQFF

V gene: TRBV2
clone size: -
J gene: TRBJ2-1
D gene: TRBD2
CDR3 DNA: TGTGCCAGCGATACCGGGACTAGTGACAATGAGCAGTTCTTC
CDR3 protein: CASDTGTSDNEQFF

V gene: TRBV10-3
clone size: -
J gene: TRBJ2-7
D gene: TRBD1
CDR3 DNA: TGTGCCATCAGTGAGTCGGACAGGGGGCGGTTCGAGCAGTACTTC
CDR3 protein: CAISESDRGRFEQYF

V gene: TRBV2
clone size: many
J gene: TRBJ2-7
D gene: -
CDR3 DNA: TGTGCCAGCAGTGATCTCCCAGGGGACAACGAGCAGTACTTC
CDR3 protein: CASSDLPGDNEQYF

V gene: TRBV7-9
clone size: few
J gene: TRBJ1-4
D gene: -
CDR3 DNA: TGTGCCAGCAGCCGGGCCGGACCTAATAATGAAAAACTGTTTTTT
CDR3 protein: CASSRAGPNNEKLFF

V gene: TRBV7-3
clone size: few
J gene: TRBJ2-7
D gene: -
CDR3 DNA: TGTGCCAGCAGCTTAAATTTCAGGGCCACAAACGGGGGAGGAAGCTCCTACGAGCAGTACTTC
CDR3 protein: CASSLNFRATNGGGSSYEQYF

V gene: TRBV25-1
clone size: -
J gene: TRBJ2-3
D gene: -
CDR3 DNA: TGTGCCAGCAGTGACTCCTTCCCGGCAGTCACAGATACGCAGTATTTT
CDR3 protein: CASSDSFPAVTDTQYF

V gene: TRBV15
clone size: -
J gene: TRBJ2-7
D gene: TRBD1
CDR3 DNA: TGTGCCACCAGCAGTGGACAGGGGGAGGCCTACGAGCAGTACTTC
CDR3 protein: CATSSGQGEAYEQYF

V gene: TRBV10-3
clone size: -
J gene: TRBJ2-7
D gene: TRBD2
CDR3 DNA: TGTGCCATCAGTGAAGGTCCTAGCGGGCTAACCTACGAGCAGTACTTC
CDR3 protein: CAISEGPSGLTYEQYF

V gene: TRBV2
clone size: few
J gene: TRBJ2-3
D gene: TRBD2
CDR3 DNA: TGTGCCAGCAGTGAAGGCGGGAGGCCAGGAGATACGCAGTATTTT
CDR3 protein: CASSEGGRPGDTQYF

V gene: TRBV7-2
clone size: -
J gene: TRBJ2-7
D gene: -
CDR3 DNA: TGTGCCAGCAGCTTGGGCCTTGCCAGCATTCCGTACTTC
CDR3 protein: CASSLGLASIPYF

V gene: TRBV6-5
clone size: -
J gene: TRBJ2-5
D gene: TRBD1
CDR3 DNA: TGTGCCAGCAAAAGGGGGGGACAGGGAGGTCCGGAGACCCAGTACTTC
CDR3 protein: CASKRGGQGGPETQYF

V gene: TRBV29-1
clone size: few
J gene: TRBJ2-5
D gene: -
CDR3 DNA: TGCAGCCACCTAACCCCGTGGGGGGCGAACAGGGAGACCCAGTACTTC
CDR3 protein: CSHLTPWGANRETQYF

V gene: TRBV5-1
clone size: -
J gene: TRBJ2-1
D gene: TRBD2
CDR3 DNA: TGCGCCAGCAGCCTGACTAGCGGGAGGACCAATGAGCAGTTCTTC
CDR3 protein: CASSLTSGRTNEQFF

V gene: TRBV11-2
clone size: -
J gene: TRBJ2-3
D gene: -
CDR3 DNA: TGTGCCAGCAGCAACAGAAGGGGGGGGTCAGATACGCAGTATTTT
CDR3 protein: CASSNRRGGSDTQYF

V gene: TRBV27
clone size: few
J gene: TRBJ1-6
D gene: -
CDR3 DNA: TGTGCCAGCAGTCGCCACCGGGATCCCCCGAGCAATTCACCCCTCCACTTT
CDR3 protein: CASSRHRDPPSNSPLHF

V gene: TRBV29-1
clone size: -
J gene: TRBJ2-4
D gene: -
CDR3 DNA: TGCAGCGTTGCGGGGGAAGGCGCCAAAAACATTCAGTACTTC
CDR3 protein: CSVAGEGAKNIQYF

V gene: TRBV10-3
clone size: -
J gene: TRBJ2-7
D gene: -
CDR3 DNA: TGTGCCATCAGGGCGGACAGCTCCTACGAGCAGTACTTC
CDR3 protein: CAIRADSSYEQYF

V gene: TRBV24-1
clone size: few
J gene: TRBJ2-7
D gene: TRBD2
CDR3 DNA: TGTGCCACCAGTGATCCAAGGACTAGCGAGAAGCAGTACTTC
CDR3 protein: CATSDPRTSEKQYF

V gene: TRBV28
clone size: -
J gene: TRBJ2-5
D gene: -
CDR3 DNA: TGTGCCAGCAGCCGAAGGAGGGGTTTAGTTGAGACCCAGTACTTC
CDR3 protein: CASSRRRGLVETQYF

V gene: TRBV20-1
clone size: -
J gene: TRBJ2-7
D gene: TRBD2
CDR3 DNA: TGCAGTGCTATAGGATGTGTGGCGGGAGGGCGGAACGAGCAGTACTTC
CDR3 protein: CSAIGCVAGGRNEQYF

V gene: TRBV19
clone size: -
J gene: TRBJ2-7
D gene: -
CDR3 DNA: TGTGCCAGTAGTAACTCGGGACAATTAGGCGAGCAGTACTTC
CDR3 protein: CASSNSGQLGEQYF

V gene: TRBV6-5
clone size: -
J gene: TRBJ2-7
D gene: -
CDR3 DNA: TGTGCCAGCAGCGGGACAAGGGGAATCTACGAGCAGTACTTC
CDR3 protein: CASSGTRGIYEQYF

V gene: TRBV27
clone size: few
J gene: TRBJ2-7
D gene: -
CDR3 DNA: TGTGCCAGCAGTCCCCGGGGAACATCAGGCGAGCAGTACTTC
CDR3 protein: CASSPRGTSGEQYF

V gene: TRBV9
clone size: -
J gene: TRBJ2-2
D gene: TRBD1
CDR3 DNA: TGTGCCGGCAGCGGACAGGGAAGACAAACCGGGGAGCTGTTTTTT
CDR3 protein: CAGSGQGRQTGELFF

V gene: TRBV7-2
clone size: -
J gene: TRBJ1-5
D gene: -
CDR3 DNA: TGTGCCAGCAGCACAGATATCTATAGCAATCAGCCCCAGCATTTT
CDR3 protein: CASSTDIYSNQPQHF